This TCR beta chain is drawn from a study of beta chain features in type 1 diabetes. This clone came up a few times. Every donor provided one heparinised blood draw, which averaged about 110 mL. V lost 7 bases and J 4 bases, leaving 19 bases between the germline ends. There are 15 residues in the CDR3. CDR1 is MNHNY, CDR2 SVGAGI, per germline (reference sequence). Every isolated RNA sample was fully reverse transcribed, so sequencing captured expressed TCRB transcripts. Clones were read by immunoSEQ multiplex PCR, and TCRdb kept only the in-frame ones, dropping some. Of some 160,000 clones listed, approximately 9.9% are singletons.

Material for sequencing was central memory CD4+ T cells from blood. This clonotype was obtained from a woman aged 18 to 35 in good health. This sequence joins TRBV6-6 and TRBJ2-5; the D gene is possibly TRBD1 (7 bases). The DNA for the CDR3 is TGTGCCAGCACTCGGGGAGGAGGGGGCGGAGAGACCCAGTACTTC. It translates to CASTRGGGGGETQYF.